This TCR beta chain appears in the sequencing data of a study of cytotoxic CD8 clonotypes in ibrutinib-treated CLL. Study in general: Among the samples, the mean was about 270,000 productive templates and about 94,000 productive rearrangements. Whole-study results and caveats: An increase in clonality occurred at ibrutinib response, followed by a return toward baseline at progression. Among the clonotypes, public ones were uncommon and contracted or held stable on treatment. Samples were collected at differing times from sustained-remission and progressing patients.

As for this clone: The antigen remains undetermined.

The repertoire was sequenced with immunoSEQ multiplex PCR; TCRdb's copy has only in-frame clones and lacks some. Found here are approximately 330,000 clones, more than 65% of them singletons; the top ten hold 6.5% to 8.5%. The origin of this receptor is a human donor with chronic lymphocytic leukemia. The material was PBMCs, obtained before ibrutinib treatment.

CDR3 sequence: CASSKQGEGYTF. The CDR3 DNA sequence: TGTGCCAGTAGTAAACAGGGTGAAGGCTACACCTTC. This chain connects TRBV19 to TRBJ1-2, with D possibly TRBD1 on 6 matching bases. Germline CDR1 reads LNHDA; CDR2 reads SQIVND (reference sequence). The V end lost 4 bases, the J end lost 8 bases, and 11 bases lay between the germline ends. This CDR3 contains 12 residues. Together with reference TRBV19 and TRBJ1-2, the CDR3 gives the full variable domain: DGGITQSPKYLFRKEGQNVTLSCEQNLNHDAMYWYRQDPGQGLRLIYYSQIVNDFQKGDIAEGYSVSREKKESFPLTVTSAQKNPTAFYLCASSKQGEGYTFGSGTRLTVV.